The clone carrying this T cell receptor beta chain was detected only a few times. Its antigen is still unknown. This record comes from a study of T-cell reconstitution after alpha-beta-depleted transplantation in children. Trimming removed 1 base at V and 7 bases at J, with 10 bases between. CDR3 length: 13 residues. From germline, CDR1 is SNHLY and CDR2 FYNNEI. Findings of the study overall: Roughly two months post-transplant, alpha-beta T cells reportedly originated from several hundred graft clones that had expanded.

Researchers prepared the TCRbeta library using unique molecular identifiers, the study reports. Via MiXCR, TCRdb re-called the PCR reads, giving one row per CDR3 protein. The sample yields a few hundred thousand distinct CDR3 sequences, roughly 6.6% seen once. The input for sequencing was PBMCs, taken before TCRalphabeta/CD19-depleted stem cell transplant. The chain uses TRBV2 and TRBJ1-2; perhaps TRBD1 as D (6 bases). The TCR originated in a boy under 10 years old with acute lymphoblastic leukemia, due to receive a stem cell transplant. In nucleotides, the CDR3 is TGTGCCAGCAGTGAAGGGACAGAGCTTGGCTACACCTTC. It is translated as CASSEGTELGYTF.